This TCR beta chain was sequenced for a study of graft-versus-host responses after intestinal transplantation. Study in general: Grafts were multivisceral, liver-intestinal, or isolated intestinal. Anti-thymocyte globulin induction, then tacrolimus and steroids for about three years, went to all recipients.

Study-level points and caveats: Detected in recipient marrow were GvH clones, some of which were first observed in ileum or blood.

Germline CDR1 MNHEY, CDR2 SVGAGI. The CDR3 is 13 amino acids. V gave up 4 bases and J gave up 7 bases, with 11 bases separating them. Sequenced by immunoSEQ multiplex PCR; TCRdb stores in-frame clones only, minus some. The sample contains tens of thousands of clones, 30% to 40% of which appear only once. Irradiated stimulators labeled with violet dye, 200,000 in number, were plated with 200,000 CFSE-labeled responders. This rearrangement joins TRBV6-5 to TRBJ2-1, with D maybe TRBD1 (5 bases). This specimen was alloreactive CD8+ T cells from a mixed lymphocyte reaction culture, taken before intestinal transplant. Indicated subset: CFSE-low proliferating T cells sorted from approximately 6-day pre-transplant mixed lymphocyte reaction (GvH or HvG direction). This receptor was taken from a human patient who received an intestinal transplant. The CDR3 region is CASSLSAGNEQFF. The CDR3 DNA follows: TGTGCCAGCAGTTTATCGGCAGGGAATGAGCAGTTCTTC.